Presented here are 23 T cell receptor beta chains from one specimen sequenced in a study of blood T cell repertoires in COVID-19. Method: immunoSEQ multiplex PCR; TCRdb's copy keeps in-frame clones and lacks some. The sample carries about 290,000 clones, about nine tenths recorded once. Sequenced: peripheral blood. The receptors were gathered from a young woman with COVID-19, enrolled during active disease.

The chain employs TRBV3-1 (or the pseudogene TRBV3-2) and TRBJ2-7, with D perhaps matching TRBD2 (6 bases). This CDR3 has 15 residues. V lost 0 bases and J 4 bases, leaving 13 bases between the germline ends. The germline V gene encodes CDR1 LGHDT and CDR2 YNNKEL (reference sequence). In nucleotides, the CDR3 is TGTGCCAGCAGCCAAGAACTGGGACTCGAGTACGAGCAGTACTTC. Protein sequence: CASSQELGLEYEQYF.

This clone was seen once. The chain joins TRBV27 to TRBJ1-1; TRBD1 is a possible D gene (6 bases). CDR1 MNHEY and CDR2 SMNVEV come from the germline V gene (reference sequence). The ends were cut back, 6 bases at V and 4 bases at J, with 15 bases in the middle. This CDR3 region has 14 residues. The CDR3 DNA is TGTGCCAGCAGGATACAGGGAAGGGGCACTGAAGCTTTCTTT. It specifies CASRIQGRGTEAFF.

CDR3 sequence (DNA): TGTGCCAGCAGCTTAGTGCCAGCGGGGGTAGAGACCCAGTACTTC. It codes for CASSLVPAGVETQYF. This rearrangement joins TRBV7-6 to TRBJ2-5; 8 positions match TRBD2. V shed 1 base and J 4 bases; nucleotides not matched to a gene: 5. This CDR3 spans 15 amino acids. Germline CDR1 and CDR2: SGHVS and FNYEAQ.

The chain carries TRBV14 and TRBJ1-3; D remains ambiguous. V was shortened by 3 bases and J by 9 bases, with 6 bases between the two germline ends. The CDR3 is made up of 11 amino acids. The V gene's germline CDR1 is SGHDN and CDR2 FVKESK. The CDR3 bases are TGTGCCAGCAGCCACGGTGGCACCATATATTTT. Translation: CASSHGGTIYF.

The rearrangement links TRBV19 to TRBJ2-1, with 8 bases matching TRBD2. V shed 6 bases and J 5 bases; nucleotides not matched to a gene: 9. The CDR3 length is 15 residues. Germline CDR1 and CDR2: LNHDA and SQIVND (reference sequence). The CDR3 is CASRDLAGKDNEQFF. CDR3 DNA sequence: TGTGCCAGTAGGGATTTAGCGGGGAAAGACAATGAGCAGTTCTTC.

The chain is built from TRBV9 and TRBJ2-5, with TRBD2 identical over 11 bases. Trimming took 4 bases from V and 8 from J; bases not matched to a gene: 10. The V gene's germline CDR1 is SGDLS and CDR2 YYNGEE. The CDR3 has 15 residues. The CDR3 protein is CASSPGGSGGGTQYF. As DNA, the CDR3 is TGTGCCAGCAGCCCAGGAGGTAGCGGGGGGGGAACCCAGTACTTC.

The rearrangement joins TRBV5-1 to TRBJ1-3, with D maybe TRBD1 (6 bases). The CDR3 extends over 15 amino acids. V was shortened by 0 bases and J by 2 bases, with 9 bases between the two germline ends. Germline lookup yields CDR1 SGHRS and CDR2 YFSETQ. CDR3 sequence: CASSLVSGAGNTIYF. DNA for the CDR3: TGCGCCAGCAGCTTGGTGTCAGGGGCTGGAAACACCATATATTTT.

In this sample, this clone turned up a few times. The V and J genes are TRBV19 and TRBJ2-7; 12 nucleotides match TRBD1. Germline CDR1 LNHDA, CDR2 SQIVND (reference sequence). This CDR3 is built from 16 residues. The trim removed 3 bases at V and 6 bases at J, leaving 9 bases unmatched. The CDR3 spells CASSIEGQGASSEQYF. DNA for the CDR3: TGTGCCAGTAGTATTGAGGGACAGGGGGCGTCTAGCGAGCAGTACTTC. Based on the CDR3 plus reference TRBV19 and TRBJ2-7, the full variable domain is DGGITQSPKYLFRKEGQNVTLSCEQNLNHDAMYWYRQDPGQGLRLIYYSQIVNDFQKGDIAEGYSVSREKKESFPLTVTSAQKNPTAFYLCASSIEGQGASSEQYFGPGTRLTVT.

The J gene is TRBJ1-1, the V gene TRBV5-5; D gene unclear. Trimming pared 0 bases from V and 4 bases from J, leaving 10 bases between. In germline, CDR1 is SGHKS, CDR2 YYEKEE (reference sequence). The CDR3 extends over 14 amino acids. CDR3 loop: CASSLASPSTEAFF. CDR3 nucleotide sequence: TGTGCCAGCAGCTTGGCGAGCCCGTCCACTGAAGCTTTCTTT.

The genes are TRBV4-1 and TRBJ2-7, with 12 bases matching TRBD2. V lost 2 bases to trimming and J lost 6 bases; unmatched junction nucleotides: 2. Per germline, CDR1 MGHRA and CDR2 YSYEKL. CDR3 length: 14 amino acids. The CDR3: CASSQTSGGLEQYF. CDR3 sequence (DNA): TGCGCCAGCAGCCAAACTAGCGGGGGGCTCGAGCAGTACTTC.

The chain uses TRBV10-2 and TRBJ1-5, with D tentatively TRBD1 (5 bases). Trimming took 5 bases from V and 1 from J, leaving 9 bases between them. The CDR3 sequence is 14 residues long. Germline V gene lookup returns CDR1 WSHSY and CDR2 SAAADI. The CDR3 is CASSRRQSNQPQHF. The DNA of the CDR3 is TGCGCCAGCAGTCGAAGACAGAGCAATCAGCCCCAGCATTTT.

The V call is TRBV5-4, the J call TRBJ2-7; D gene uncertain. CDR1 SGHNT and CDR2 YYREEE come from the germline V gene (reference sequence). There are 13 residues in the CDR3. Trimming cost V 4 bases and J 6 bases, with 14 bases left between them. CDR3 DNA: TGTGCCAGCAGCCCCCCCCTAGGTGGCGAGCAGTACTTC. Its translation is CASSPPLGGEQYF. Combining the CDR3 with reference TRBV5-4 and TRBJ2-7 gives the whole variable domain ETGVTQSPTHLIKTRGQQVTLRCSSQSGHNTVSWYQQALGQGPQFIFQYYREEENGRGNFPPRFSGLQFPNYSSELNVNALELDDSALYLCASSPPLGGEQYFGPGTRLTVT.

This chain links TRBV7-9 with TRBJ1-1, with 9 positions matching TRBD1. Trimming removed 6 bases from V and 3 bases from J; junction bases left unmatched: 5. This CDR3 is 14 amino acids long. Per the germline V gene, CDR1 is SEHNR and CDR2 is FQNEAQ (reference sequence). The CDR3 region has the DNA TGTGCCAGCAGATGGACAGGGGATCACACTGAAGCTTTCTTT. Translation: CASRWTGDHTEAFF.

CDR3 sequence (DNA): TGTGCCAGCTGGCTGGGGACAGCCTATGGCTACACCTTC. As protein: CASWLGTAYGYTF. This sequence joins TRBV7-9 and TRBJ1-2; 7 nucleotides match TRBD1. CDR1 is SEHNR and CDR2 is FQNEAQ in the germline V gene (reference sequence). The CDR3 has 13 amino acids. Losses at the gene ends were 8 bases for V and 4 bases for J; bases not matched to a gene: 7.

The gene calls are TRBV3-1 (or the pseudogene TRBV3-2) and TRBJ1-6; 9 bases map to TRBD1. The CDR3 sequence is 14 residues long. V gave up 3 bases and J gave up 10 bases; unmatched junction bases: 4. The germline V gene encodes CDR1 LGHDT and CDR2 YNNKEL (reference sequence). As DNA, the CDR3 is TGTGCCAGCAGCCACACAGGGGGCAGGTCACCCCTCCACTTT. As protein: CASSHTGGRSPLHF.

This clone was detected only once. CDR3 DNA sequence: TGTGCCAGCACCTGGACCCGGGATTCGCGTGGCTACACCTTC. This codes for CASTWTRDSRGYTF. J is TRBJ1-2 and V is TRBV6-5; D gene ambiguous. This CDR3 region has 14 residues. Germline V gene sequence: CDR1 MNHEY, CDR2 SVGAGI. The V and J ends lost 7 bases and 7 bases respectively, with 19 bases between them.

The V gene is TRBV7-8, the J gene TRBJ1-2; TRBD1 matches at 7 bases. The germline V gene has CDR1 SGHVS and CDR2 FQNEAQ. Germline trimming cut 5 bases from V and 3 bases from J; bases unmatched to any gene: 3. This CDR3 spans 13 amino acids. CDR3 loop: CASSNRGYYGYTF. Written as DNA, the CDR3 is TGTGCCAGCAGCAACAGGGGCTACTATGGCTACACCTTC.

This clone is a singleton in its sample. This chain connects TRBV19 to TRBJ2-3; D perhaps matches TRBD2 (5 bases). The CDR3 contains 13 residues. Trimming pared 3 bases from V and 11 bases from J, leaving 15 bases between. Germline values: CDR1 LNHDA, CDR2 SQIVND (reference sequence). In nucleotides, the CDR3 is TGTGCCAGTAGTATTGACGGGGAAGGGCGGCAGTATTTT. Translation gives CASSIDGEGRQYF. The variable domain in full, completed from reference TRBV19 and TRBJ2-3, reads DGGITQSPKYLFRKEGQNVTLSCEQNLNHDAMYWYRQDPGQGLRLIYYSQIVNDFQKGDIAEGYSVSREKKESFPLTVTSAQKNPTAFYLCASSIDGEGRQYFGPGTRLTVL.

This clone was found once. A junction end diverges from the germline sequence, so it may reflect a read error. This chain joins TRBV28 and TRBJ2-7; 10 nucleotides align to TRBD1. The germline V gene encodes CDR1 MDHEN and CDR2 SYDVKM. CDR3 length: 15 residues. CDR3 amino acids: CASSPDGTSGTGAAF. The CDR3 nucleotides read TGTGCCAGCAGTCCTGACGGAACCTCGGGGACAGGGGCCGCTTTC.

This chain connects TRBV2 to TRBJ2-5; D not resolved. The CDR3 sequence is 16 residues long. V was clipped by 11 bases and J by 4 bases, with 26 bases between them. CDR1 and CDR2 from the germline V gene are SNHLY and FYNNEI. The CDR3 region has the DNA TGTGCCGCGCAGACCCCGCGTCCCGAGGATGGAGAGACCCAGTACTTC. Translated, it gives CAAQTPRPEDGETQYF.

As to this clone: The sample has other DNA sequences that encode this CDR3 too. V usage is TRBV5-6 and J usage is TRBJ2-7; D remains ambiguous. The CDR3 is 12 residues long. V shed 3 bases and J shed 0 bases, with 4 bases lying between them. Per the germline V gene, CDR1 is SGHDT and CDR2 is YYEEEE. CDR3 amino acids: CASSSSSYEQYF. CDR3 nucleotides: TGTGCCAGCAGCTCTAGCTCCTACGAGCAGTACTTC.

The chain joins TRBV3-1 (or the pseudogene TRBV3-2) to TRBJ1-5, with no clear D. V gave up 1 base and J gave up 0 bases, with 13 bases separating them. The CDR3 runs 17 residues. The germline V gene encodes CDR1 LGHDT and CDR2 YNNKEL (reference sequence). CDR3 in DNA: TGTGCCAGCAGCCAAGTTCCCGGACTCAATAGCAATCAGCCCCAGCATTTT. Amino acid sequence: CASSQVPGLNSNQPQHF.

The CDR3 loop reads CASSSLFGTGGEKLFF. DNA for the CDR3: TGTGCCAGCAGCTCCCTTTTTGGGACAGGGGGTGAAAAACTGTTTTTT. The chain combines TRBV7-2 with TRBJ1-4, with 11 bases aligning to TRBD1. The CDR3 has 16 amino acids. The germline V gene encodes CDR1 SGHTA and CDR2 FQGNSA. V was pared by 4 bases and J by 7 bases, with 8 bases of the junction left unmatched.